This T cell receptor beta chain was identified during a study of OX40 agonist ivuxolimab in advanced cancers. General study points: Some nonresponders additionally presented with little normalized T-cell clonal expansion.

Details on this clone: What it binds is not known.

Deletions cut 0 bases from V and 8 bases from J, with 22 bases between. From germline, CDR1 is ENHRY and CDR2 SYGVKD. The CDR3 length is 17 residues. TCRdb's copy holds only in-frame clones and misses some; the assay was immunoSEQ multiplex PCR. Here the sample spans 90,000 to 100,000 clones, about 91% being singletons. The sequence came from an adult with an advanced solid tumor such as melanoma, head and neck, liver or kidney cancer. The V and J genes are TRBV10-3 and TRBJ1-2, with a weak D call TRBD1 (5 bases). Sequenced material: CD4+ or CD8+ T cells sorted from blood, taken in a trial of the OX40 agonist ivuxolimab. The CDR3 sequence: CAISESKVPSGLGGYTF. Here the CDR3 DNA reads TGTGCCATCAGTGAGTCGAAAGTACCCTCAGGGCTCGGCGGCTACACCTTC.